The source of this TCR beta chain is a study of beta chain features in type 1 diabetes. In all sorted populations, purity surpassed 95%. In the case of this clone: Its antigen is unidentified.

This CDR3 is built from 14 residues. Unmatched junction bases numbered 4, after V lost 6 bases and J lost 5 bases. Study results and limitations: VDJ junctions sequenced from type 1 diabetes patients showed fewer insertions and more deletions.

What was sequenced were expressed TCRB transcripts, since all of the isolated RNA had been reverse transcribed. Repertoires were generated with immunoSEQ multiplex PCR, while TCRdb's copy carries only in-frame clones and drops some. The table lists about 410,000 clones, approximately 15% of them singletons. What was sequenced was naive CD4+ T cells from blood. The receptor comes from a man aged 30-40 years in good health. The J gene is TRBJ2-2, the V gene TRBV23-1; 9 bases match TRBD1. TRBV23-1 is an open reading frame, and its role is uncertain. CDR3: CASSPGTGTGELFF. In DNA, the CDR3 is TGCGCCAGCAGCCCCGGGACAGGGACCGGGGAGCTGTTTTTT.